Listed here are 21 T cell receptor beta chains from one sample, sequenced in a study of blood T cell repertoires in COVID-19. Only in-frame clones appear in the TCRdb table, and some are missing; sequencing was by immunoSEQ multiplex PCR. The table has some 200,000 clones, around 80% seen once. Input material: peripheral blood. These receptors originate from a human donor with acute or convalescent COVID-19. The donor label of this sample is uncertain.

The rearrangement uses TRBV4-1 and TRBJ1-2; the D is unclear. Germline values: CDR1 MGHRA, CDR2 YSYEKL. The CDR3 is 17 amino acids. The V end lost 3 bases, the J end lost 0 bases, and 17 bases lay between the germline ends. This CDR3 reads CASSHPERKKSNYGYTF. The CDR3 DNA is TGCGCCAGCAGCCACCCCGAGCGGAAGAAATCTAACTATGGCTACACCTTC.

V usage is TRBV30 and J usage is TRBJ2-7; D gene uncertain. Trimming removed 0 bases at V and 3 bases at J, with 3 bases between. The CDR3 spans 11 residues. Germline V gene data show CDR1 as GTSNPN and CDR2 as SVGIG (reference sequence). This chain's CDR3 is CAWSVLYEQYF. CDR3 in DNA: TGTGCCTGGAGTGTACTCTACGAGCAGTACTTC.

The chain has TRBV28 and TRBJ1-1; TRBD1 matches 7 bases. The CDR3 is 14 amino acids. J was trimmed by 4 bases and V by 6 bases; bases with no gene match: 8. Germline assignment: CDR1 MDHEN and CDR2 SYDVKM. The CDR3 spells CASSPRGLGTEAFF. Written as DNA, the CDR3 is TGTGCCAGCAGCCCGAGGGGGCTGGGCACTGAAGCTTTCTTT.

V and J are TRBV30 and TRBJ1-5; D is possibly TRBD1 (5 bases). CDR3 length: 14 amino acids. The ends were cut back, 2 bases at V and 4 bases at J, with 12 bases in the middle. Germline values: CDR1 GTSNPN, CDR2 SVGIG (reference sequence). The CDR3 is CAWSRNRPNQPQHF. CDR3 in DNA: TGTGCCTGGAGTCGGAACAGGCCTAATCAGCCCCAGCATTTT.

The rearrangement uses TRBV2 and TRBJ1-6; 11 bases are shared with TRBD1. Trimming at V came to 6 bases and at J to 8 bases, leaving 9 bases not matched to a gene. The germline V gene has CDR1 SNHLY and CDR2 FYNNEI. The CDR3 length is 16 residues. This CDR3 reads CASREDRDRGYSPLHF. The CDR3, as DNA: TGTGCCAGCAGGGAGGACCGGGACAGGGGGTATTCACCCCTCCACTTT.

The genes are TRBV7-2 and TRBJ2-7; 9 nucleotides agree with TRBD1. The V and J ends lost 5 bases and 4 bases, in that order; junction bases with no gene match: 3. Germline V gene data show CDR1 as SGHTA and CDR2 as FQGNSA. The CDR3 extends over 13 amino acids. The CDR3 DNA is TGTGCCAGCAGCAGGGACAGGGAGTACGAGCAGTACTTC. Protein product: CASSRDREYEQYF. Full variable domain (remainder filled in from reference TRBV7-2 and TRBJ2-7): GAGVSQSPSNKVTEKGKDVELRCDPISGHTALYWYRQSLGQGLEFLIYFQGNSAPDKSGLPSDRFSAERTGGSVSTLTIQRTQQEDSAVYLCASSRDREYEQYFGPGTRLTVT.

The chain combines TRBV7-9 with TRBJ2-7; TRBD2 matches at 12 bases. Trimming took 4 bases from V and 5 from J; bases not matched to a gene: 12. Per germline, CDR1 SEHNR and CDR2 FQNEAQ (reference sequence). CDR3 length: 17 amino acids. CDR3 DNA: TGTGCCAGCAGCTCCCTGCCCCTAGCGGGAGGGCCCAACGAGCAGTACTTC. It encodes CASSSLPLAGGPNEQYF.

J is TRBJ2-5 and V is TRBV27, with unresolved D. V lost 1 base to trimming and J lost 5 bases, with 8 bases between them. Germline values: CDR1 MNHEY, CDR2 SMNVEV (reference sequence). The CDR3 has 13 residues. The CDR3 loop reads CASSLLASETQYF. The CDR3 nucleotides read TGTGCCAGCAGTTTATTAGCCTCGGAGACCCAGTACTTC.

V and J are TRBV5-1 and TRBJ2-2; the D is unclear. Trimming shortened V by 3 bases and J by 4 bases, and 10 bases separated the two germline ends. CDR3 length: 14 amino acids. Germline CDR1 is SGHRS and CDR2 is YFSETQ. The CDR3 coding sequence is TGCGCCAGCAGCTCTCTAGTCGGCACCGGGGAGCTGTTTTTT. This codes for CASSSLVGTGELFF.

Concerning this clone: The limits of the CDR3 on the DNA are not certain, so only TCRdb's listed CDR3 is given. The J gene is TRBJ1-1, the V gene TRBV28; the table gives TRBD1 as D, unverified against the DNA. The CDR3 length is 14 residues, termini included. Germline V lookup: CDR1 MDHEN, CDR2 SYDVKM. The CDR3 protein is CASRSQTGVPEAFF.

This chain uses TRBV4-3 with TRBJ2-2, with 8 bases that match TRBD2. With V trimmed by 0 bases and J by 5 bases, 11 bases remained unmatched. Germline lookup yields CDR1 LGHNA and CDR2 YSLEER. The CDR3 sequence is 18 residues long. The CDR3 DNA is TGCGCCAGCAGCCAAGATCGGCAGGGCGGGAGGAGGACCGGGGAGCTGTTTTTT. Translated: CASSQDRQGGRRTGELFF.

The chain joins TRBV27 to TRBJ1-1, with TRBD1 as a possible D gene (5 bases). The germline V and J ends were trimmed by 2 bases and 4 bases, with 11 bases remaining between them. Germline CDR1 and CDR2: MNHEY and SMNVEV (reference sequence). The CDR3 is 14 amino acids. The CDR3 protein is CASSLRGFGTEAFF. CDR3 nucleotide sequence: TGTGCCAGCAGTTTAAGGGGTTTTGGCACTGAAGCTTTCTTT.

V usage is TRBV9 and J usage is TRBJ2-1, with D perhaps TRBD1 (6 bases). Germline CDR1 SGDLS, CDR2 YYNGEE. The CDR3 contains 12 residues. V was clipped by 2 bases and J by 10 bases, with 10 bases between them. The CDR3 loop reads CASSVRGGEQFF. In nucleotides, the CDR3 is TGTGCCAGCAGCGTCCGAGGGGGAGAGCAGTTCTTC.

The chain combines TRBV5-1 with TRBJ2-7, with a tentative D call TRBD1 (5 bases). The CDR3 has 15 residues. Germline V gives CDR1 SGHRS, CDR2 YFSETQ. V was shortened by 4 bases and J by 4 bases, with 18 bases between the two germline ends. In nucleotides, the CDR3 is TGCGCCAGCAGCCCCTCCGACAGTCTATCGTACGAGCAGTACTTC. Its translation: CASSPSDSLSYEQYF.

This clone was detected only once. The gene calls are TRBV3-1 (or the pseudogene TRBV3-2) and TRBJ2-3; tentative D call: TRBD2 (5 bases). Trimming took off 3 bases at V and 1 base at J, with 14 bases between the two ends. Germline V gene sequence: CDR1 LGHDT, CDR2 YNNKEL (reference sequence). CDR3 length: 16 residues. Written as DNA, the CDR3 is TGTGCCAGCAGCCATTCGCCGGGAAGGGGCACAGATACGCAGTATTTT. It codes for CASSHSPGRGTDTQYF.

The chain employs TRBV28 and TRBJ1-6; possibly TRBD1 for D (6 bases). Trimming took 9 bases from V and 4 from J, leaving 13 bases between them. Germline loops: CDR1 MDHEN, CDR2 SYDVKM. This CDR3 is built from 14 residues. This CDR3 reads CASSGQTYNSPLHF. The DNA of the CDR3 is TGTGCCAGTTCGGGACAAACGTATAATTCACCCCTCCACTTT.

This clone came up once. The DNA for the CDR3 is TGTGCCAGCAGTGAAGAGCTTCAGCCCCAGCATTTT. This codes for CASSEELQPQHF. The rearrangement uses TRBV2 and TRBJ1-5; no clear D gene. This CDR3 spans 12 amino acids. Trimming took 1 base from V and 6 from J, leaving 4 bases between them. Germline V lookup: CDR1 SNHLY, CDR2 FYNNEI.

This clone has just one count. The V call is TRBV5-1, the J call TRBJ2-7; possibly TRBD2 for D (6 bases). V dropped 3 bases and J dropped 6 bases, with 16 bases sitting between them. Germline CDR1 is SGHRS and CDR2 is YFSETQ. The CDR3 is made up of 14 amino acids. The CDR3, as DNA: TGCGCCAGCAGCTGCGGGGCGACTGAATGCGAGCAGTACTTC. It is translated as CASSCGATECEQYF.

The chain couples TRBV19 to TRBJ2-1; 11 bases are a match to TRBD2. CDR1 LNHDA and CDR2 SQIVND come from the germline V gene (reference sequence). Trimming took 5 bases from V and 2 from J; bases not matched to a gene: 5. The CDR3 is 16 residues long. The CDR3 DNA follows: TGTGCCAGTAGTCCTCGACTAGCGGGAACCTACAATGAGCAGTTCTTC. Protein: CASSPRLAGTYNEQFF.

As for this clone: Other DNA variants within this sample encode the same CDR3. The chain joins TRBV29-1 to TRBJ2-5; D not certain. In germline, CDR1 is SQVTM, CDR2 ANQGSEA. The CDR3 has 12 residues. Trimming shortened V by 4 bases and J by 1 base, and 7 bases separated the two germline ends. The CDR3 loop reads CSVGGSQETQYF. In DNA, the CDR3 is TGCAGCGTTGGTGGCAGCCAAGAGACCCAGTACTTC.

The rearrangement joins TRBV7-9 to TRBJ2-1; TRBD2 aligns across 9 bases. The length of the CDR3 is 15 residues. From germline, CDR1 is SEHNR and CDR2 FQNEAQ (reference sequence). After removal of 5 bases from V and 6 bases from J, the junction contained 8 bases not matched to a gene. The CDR3: CASSPVLAGANEQFF. The DNA for the CDR3 is TGTGCCAGCAGCCCGGTATTAGCGGGAGCCAATGAGCAGTTCTTC.